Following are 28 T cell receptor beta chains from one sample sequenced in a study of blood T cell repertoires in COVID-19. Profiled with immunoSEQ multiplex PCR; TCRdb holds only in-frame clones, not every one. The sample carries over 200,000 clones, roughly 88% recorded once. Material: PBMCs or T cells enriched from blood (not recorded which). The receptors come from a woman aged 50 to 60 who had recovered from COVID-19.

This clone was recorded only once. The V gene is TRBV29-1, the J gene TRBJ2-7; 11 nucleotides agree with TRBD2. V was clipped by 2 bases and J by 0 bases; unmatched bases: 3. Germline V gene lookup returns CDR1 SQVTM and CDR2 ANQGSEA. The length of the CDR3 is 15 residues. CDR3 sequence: CSVERLAGGSYEQYF. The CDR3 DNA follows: TGCAGCGTTGAACGGCTAGCGGGAGGCTCCTACGAGCAGTACTTC.

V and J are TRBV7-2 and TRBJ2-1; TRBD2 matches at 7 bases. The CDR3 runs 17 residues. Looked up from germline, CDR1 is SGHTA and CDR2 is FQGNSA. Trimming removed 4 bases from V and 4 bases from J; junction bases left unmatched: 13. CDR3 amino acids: CASSSLFGSGLYNEQFF. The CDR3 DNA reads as TGTGCCAGCAGCTCACTGTTCGGTAGCGGGTTATACAATGAGCAGTTCTTC.

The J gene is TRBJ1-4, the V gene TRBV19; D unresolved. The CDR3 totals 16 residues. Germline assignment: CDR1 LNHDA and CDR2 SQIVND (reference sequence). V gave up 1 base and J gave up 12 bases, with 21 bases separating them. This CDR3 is CASSIGGFYDLAELFF. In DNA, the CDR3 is TGTGCCAGTAGTATAGGAGGGTTCTACGACCTTGCGGAACTGTTTTTT.

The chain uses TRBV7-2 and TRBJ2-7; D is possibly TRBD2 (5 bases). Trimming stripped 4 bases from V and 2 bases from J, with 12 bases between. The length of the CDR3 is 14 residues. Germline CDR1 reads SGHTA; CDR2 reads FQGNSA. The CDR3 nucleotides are TGTGCCAGCAGCTCACCGGGATCTACCTACGAGCAGTACTTC. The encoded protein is CASSSPGSTYEQYF.

The CDR3 nucleotides are TGTGCCAGTAGTATCCGGGGGTTAGGCTACGAGCAGTACTTC. The encoded protein is CASSIRGLGYEQYF. The gene calls are TRBV19 and TRBJ2-7; tentative D call: TRBD2 (6 bases). Trimming left V 3 bases short and J 3 bases short, with 12 bases between. This CDR3 is 14 amino acids long. Germline V gene sequence: CDR1 LNHDA, CDR2 SQIVND (reference sequence).

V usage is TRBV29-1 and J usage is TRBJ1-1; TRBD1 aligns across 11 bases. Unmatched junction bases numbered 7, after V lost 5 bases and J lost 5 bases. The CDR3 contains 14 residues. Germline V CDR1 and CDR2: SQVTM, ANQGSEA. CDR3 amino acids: CSVTPGQGETEAFF. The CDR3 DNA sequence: TGCAGCGTTACGCCGGGACAGGGGGAGACTGAAGCTTTCTTT.

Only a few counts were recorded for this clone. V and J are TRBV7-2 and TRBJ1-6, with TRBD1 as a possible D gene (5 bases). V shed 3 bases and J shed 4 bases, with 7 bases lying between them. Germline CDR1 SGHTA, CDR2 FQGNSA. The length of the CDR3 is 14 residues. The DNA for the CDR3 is TGTGCCAGCAGCTTCGGGACTTATAATTCACCCCTCCACTTT. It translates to CASSFGTYNSPLHF.

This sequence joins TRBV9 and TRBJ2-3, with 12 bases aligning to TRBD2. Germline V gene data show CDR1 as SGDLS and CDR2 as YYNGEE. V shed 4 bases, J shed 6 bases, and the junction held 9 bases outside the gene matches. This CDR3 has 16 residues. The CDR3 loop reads CASSILTSGRSDTQYF. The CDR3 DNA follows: TGTGCCAGCAGCATCCTGACTAGCGGGAGATCGGATACGCAGTATTTT.

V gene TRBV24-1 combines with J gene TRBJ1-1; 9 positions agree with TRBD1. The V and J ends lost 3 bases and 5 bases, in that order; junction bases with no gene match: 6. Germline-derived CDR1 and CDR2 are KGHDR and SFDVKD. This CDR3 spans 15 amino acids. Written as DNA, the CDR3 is TGTGCCACCAGTGATCAGGGACAGGGTAAGACTGAAGCTTTCTTT. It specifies CATSDQGQGKTEAFF.

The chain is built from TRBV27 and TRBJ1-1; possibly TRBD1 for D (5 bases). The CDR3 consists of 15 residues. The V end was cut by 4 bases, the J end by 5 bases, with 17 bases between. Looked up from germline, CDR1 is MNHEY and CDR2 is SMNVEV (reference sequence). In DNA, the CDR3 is TGTGCCAGCAGTTCGCCGGGGCCGGGGGGGACTGAAGCTTTCTTT. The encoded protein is CASSSPGPGGTEAFF.

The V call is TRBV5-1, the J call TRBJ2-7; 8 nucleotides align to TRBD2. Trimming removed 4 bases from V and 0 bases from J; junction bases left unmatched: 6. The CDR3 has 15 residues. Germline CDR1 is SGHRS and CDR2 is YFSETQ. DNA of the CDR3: TGCGCCAGCAGCAAACTAGCGGTAATCTCCTACGAGCAGTACTTC. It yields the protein CASSKLAVISYEQYF.

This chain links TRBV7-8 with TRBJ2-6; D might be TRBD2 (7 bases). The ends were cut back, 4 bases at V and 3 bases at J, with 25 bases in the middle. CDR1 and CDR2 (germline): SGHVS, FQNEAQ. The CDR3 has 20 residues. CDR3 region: CASSSEGGQGRIFGANVLTF. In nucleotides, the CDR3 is TGTGCCAGCAGCTCCGAGGGAGGGCAGGGGAGAATCTTTGGGGCCAACGTCCTGACTTTC. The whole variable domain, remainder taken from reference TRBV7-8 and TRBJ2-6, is GAGVSQSPRYKVAKRGQDVALRCDPISGHVSLFWYQQALGQGPEFLTYFQNEAQLDKSGLPSDRFFAERPEGSVSTLKIQRTQQEDSAVYLCASSSEGGQGRIFGANVLTFGAGSRLTVL.

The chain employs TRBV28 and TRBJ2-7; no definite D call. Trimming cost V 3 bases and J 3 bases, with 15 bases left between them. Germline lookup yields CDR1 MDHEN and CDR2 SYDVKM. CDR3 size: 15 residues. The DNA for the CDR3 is TGTGCCAGCAGTTTGGGTAGCTATATAGACTACGAGCAGTACTTC. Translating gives CASSLGSYIDYEQYF.

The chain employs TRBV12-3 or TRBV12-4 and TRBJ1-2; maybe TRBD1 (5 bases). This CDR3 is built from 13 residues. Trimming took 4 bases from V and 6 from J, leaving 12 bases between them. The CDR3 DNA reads TGTGCCAGCAGTTCCTCGACAGTAGATGGCTACACCTTC. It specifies CASSSSTVDGYTF.

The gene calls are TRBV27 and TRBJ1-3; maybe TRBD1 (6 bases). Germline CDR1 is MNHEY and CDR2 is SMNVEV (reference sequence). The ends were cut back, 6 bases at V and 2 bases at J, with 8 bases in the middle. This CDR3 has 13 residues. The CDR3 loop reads CASSGQPGNTIYF. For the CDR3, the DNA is TGTGCCAGCAGCGGACAGCCTGGAAACACCATATATTTT.

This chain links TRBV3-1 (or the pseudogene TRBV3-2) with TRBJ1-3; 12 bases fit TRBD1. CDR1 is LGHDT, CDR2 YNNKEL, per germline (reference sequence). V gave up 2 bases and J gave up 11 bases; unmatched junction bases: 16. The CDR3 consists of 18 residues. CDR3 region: CASSQPGTGGIPVRAIYF. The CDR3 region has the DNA TGTGCCAGCAGCCAACCCGGGACAGGGGGCATCCCGGTAAGAGCCATATATTTT.

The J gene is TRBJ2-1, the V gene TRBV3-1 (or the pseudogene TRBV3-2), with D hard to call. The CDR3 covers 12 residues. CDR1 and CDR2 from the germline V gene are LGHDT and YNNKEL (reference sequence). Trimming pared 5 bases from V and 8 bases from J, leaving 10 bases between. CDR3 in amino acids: CASSFLSYEQFF. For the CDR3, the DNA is TGTGCCAGCAGCTTCCTTTCGTATGAGCAGTTCTTC.

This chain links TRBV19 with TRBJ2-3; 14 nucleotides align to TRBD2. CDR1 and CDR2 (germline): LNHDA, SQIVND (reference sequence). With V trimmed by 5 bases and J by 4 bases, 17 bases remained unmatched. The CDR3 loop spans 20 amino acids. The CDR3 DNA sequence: TGTGCCAGTAGTTGGCGACTAGCGGGAGGGCCTCTGTTCGTCCCAGATACGCAGTATTTT. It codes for CASSWRLAGGPLFVPDTQYF.

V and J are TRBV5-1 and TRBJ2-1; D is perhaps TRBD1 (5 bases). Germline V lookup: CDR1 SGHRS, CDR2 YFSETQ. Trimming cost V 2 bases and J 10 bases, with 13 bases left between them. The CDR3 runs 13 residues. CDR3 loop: CASSFTGPLEQFF. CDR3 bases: TGCGCCAGCAGCTTCACAGGCCCTCTAGAGCAGTTCTTC.

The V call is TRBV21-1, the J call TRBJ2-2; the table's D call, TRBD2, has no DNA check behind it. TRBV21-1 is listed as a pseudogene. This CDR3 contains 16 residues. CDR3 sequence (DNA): TGTGCCAGCAGCAAATGGAGGACGACGAACACCGGGGAGCTGTTTTTT. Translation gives CASSKWRTTNTGELFF.

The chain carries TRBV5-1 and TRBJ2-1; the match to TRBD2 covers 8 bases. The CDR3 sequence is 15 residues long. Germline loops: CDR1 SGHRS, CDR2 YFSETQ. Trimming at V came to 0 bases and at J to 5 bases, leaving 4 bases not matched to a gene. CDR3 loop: CASSLVASGHNEQFF. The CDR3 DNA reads TGCGCCAGCAGCTTGGTGGCTAGCGGGCACAATGAGCAGTTCTTC. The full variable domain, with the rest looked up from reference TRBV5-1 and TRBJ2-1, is KAGVTQTPRYLIKTRGQQVTLSCSPISGHRSVSWYQQTPGQGLQFLFEYFSETQRNKGNFPGRFSGRQFSNSRSEMNVSTLELGDSALYLCASSLVASGHNEQFFGPGTRLTVL.

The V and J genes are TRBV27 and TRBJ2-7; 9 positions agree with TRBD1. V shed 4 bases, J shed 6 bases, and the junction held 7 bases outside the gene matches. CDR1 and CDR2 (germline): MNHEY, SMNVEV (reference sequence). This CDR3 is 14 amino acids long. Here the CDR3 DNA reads TGTGCCAGCAGTTGGGACAGGGCTTATCGCGAGCAGTACTTC. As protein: CASSWDRAYREQYF.

The CDR3 sequence is CASSQERMQLRTYEQYF. CDR3 bases: TGCGCCAGCAGCCAAGAACGTATGCAGCTGCGGACCTACGAGCAGTACTTC. The rearrangement uses TRBV4-1 and TRBJ2-7; D remains ambiguous. Germline V gives CDR1 MGHRA, CDR2 YSYEKL. The CDR3 spans 17 residues. The germline V and J ends were trimmed by 0 bases and 2 bases, with 17 bases remaining between them.

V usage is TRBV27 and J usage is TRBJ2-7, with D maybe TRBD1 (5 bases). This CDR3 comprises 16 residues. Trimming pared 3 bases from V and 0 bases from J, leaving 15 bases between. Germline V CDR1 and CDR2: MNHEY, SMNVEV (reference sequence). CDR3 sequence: CASSFQGSGSSYEQYF. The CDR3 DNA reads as TGTGCCAGCAGTTTTCAGGGTTCGGGTTCCTCCTACGAGCAGTACTTC.

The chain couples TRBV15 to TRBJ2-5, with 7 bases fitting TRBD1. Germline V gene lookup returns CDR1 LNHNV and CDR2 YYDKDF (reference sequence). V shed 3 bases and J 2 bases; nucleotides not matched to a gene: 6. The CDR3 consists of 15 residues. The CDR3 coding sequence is TGTGCCACCAGCAGGGGACAGACAGGGCAAGAGACCCAGTACTTC. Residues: CATSRGQTGQETQYF.

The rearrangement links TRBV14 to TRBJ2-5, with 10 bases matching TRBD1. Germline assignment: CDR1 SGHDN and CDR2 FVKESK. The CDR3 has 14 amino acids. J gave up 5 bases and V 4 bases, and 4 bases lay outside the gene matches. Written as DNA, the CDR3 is TGTGCCAGCAGCCCCCGGACAGGGGGGGAGACCCAGTACTTC. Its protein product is CASSPRTGGETQYF.

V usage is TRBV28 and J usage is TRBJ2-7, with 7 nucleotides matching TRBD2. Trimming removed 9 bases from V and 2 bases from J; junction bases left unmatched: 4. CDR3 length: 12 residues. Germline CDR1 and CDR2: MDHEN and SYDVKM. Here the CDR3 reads CASALAAYEQYF. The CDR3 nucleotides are TGTGCCAGTGCTCTAGCGGCCTACGAGCAGTACTTC.

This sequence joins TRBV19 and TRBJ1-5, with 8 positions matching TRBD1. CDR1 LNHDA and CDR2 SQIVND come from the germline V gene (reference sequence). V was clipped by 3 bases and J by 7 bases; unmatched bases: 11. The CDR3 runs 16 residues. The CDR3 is CASSIGQGSARQPQHF. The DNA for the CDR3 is TGTGCCAGTAGTATCGGACAGGGTAGTGCCAGACAGCCCCAGCATTTT.